The 13 T cell receptor beta chains listed next were all sequenced from one sample in a study of blood T cell repertoires in COVID-19 (dated by TCRdb to 2018 to 2021). Preparation of the library involved the immunoSEQ multiplex PCR assay. TCRdb holds this immuneACCESS table with in-frame rearrangements only. Some clones are missing; in checked studies, unresolved V genes explain under half, and the rest has no known cause. The sample records 200,000 to 300,000 clones, approximately 86% of which are singletons. The top ten hold approximately 9.8% of the sample. Sequencing was performed on peripheral blood. These receptors were obtained from a man aged 35-49 years who had recovered from COVID-19.

This clone was seen a handful of times. This chain connects TRBV6-1 to TRBJ1-6; no clear D. This CDR3 is built from 17 residues. The V gene lost 2 bases and the J gene lost 11 bases, with 22 bases spanning the gap. Germline loops: CDR1 MNHNS, CDR2 SASEGT. CDR3 nucleotides: TGTGCCAGCAGTGAACGGCAGGCCAGTATGGGTGTTCCACCCCTCCACTTT. This translates into CASSERQASMGVPPLHF.

J is TRBJ1-6 and V is TRBV5-4; D unresolved. V lost 4 bases to trimming and J lost 5 bases, with 13 bases between them. From germline, CDR1 is SGHNT and CDR2 YYREEE (reference sequence). The CDR3 is made up of 15 amino acids. CDR3 loop: CASSPKMGDNSPLHF. CDR3 coding DNA: TGTGCCAGCAGCCCCAAGATGGGCGATAATTCACCCCTCCACTTT.

The rearrangement uses TRBV12-3 or TRBV12-4 and TRBJ1-3; D remains ambiguous. This CDR3 contains 13 residues. This CDR3 is CVNSPAGGNTIYF. CDR3 bases: TGTGTCAACAGTCCTGCAGGTGGAAACACCATATATTTT.

The CDR3 nucleotides are TGTGCCAGCAGTTCTTTGGACAGGGGAGGGGAGCAGTTCTTC. It is translated as CASSSLDRGGEQFF. V is TRBV6-6 and J is TRBJ2-1; 9 bases match TRBD1. Germline trimming cut 4 bases from V and 10 bases from J; bases unmatched to any gene: 8. Germline CDR1 and CDR2: MNHNY and SVGAGI (reference sequence). The CDR3 is 14 amino acids.

This chain joins TRBV6-6 and TRBJ2-7; a weak D match, TRBD2 (5 bases). Looked up from germline, CDR1 is MNHNY and CDR2 is SVGAGI (reference sequence). The CDR3 sequence is 15 residues long. Between the trimmed V and J ends, which lost 7 bases and 2 bases, there was a span of 18 bases. The CDR3 loop reads CASTSGRGPTYEQYF. CDR3 DNA sequence: TGTGCCAGCACTTCCGGCCGAGGGCCCACCTACGAGCAGTACTTC.

The chain combines TRBV7-2 with TRBJ2-1; 14 bases fit TRBD2. From germline, CDR1 is SGHTA and CDR2 FQGNSA. The CDR3 loop spans 15 amino acids. V gave up 6 bases and J gave up 7 bases; unmatched junction bases: 5. In DNA, the CDR3 is TGTGCCAGCAGGATGACTAGCGGGGGGGCTAATGAGCAGTTCTTC. Translating gives CASRMTSGGANEQFF. The full variable domain, its missing parts supplied by reference TRBV7-2 and TRBJ2-1, is GAGVSQSPSNKVTEKGKDVELRCDPISGHTALYWYRQSLGQGLEFLIYFQGNSAPDKSGLPSDRFSAERTGGSVSTLTIQRTQQEDSAVYLCASRMTSGGANEQFFGPGTRLTVL.

This chain joins TRBV20-1 and TRBJ2-3; 8 nucleotides line up with TRBD2. V shed 3 bases, J shed 4 bases, and the junction held 3 bases outside the gene matches. From germline, CDR1 is DFQATT and CDR2 SNEGSKA (reference sequence). This CDR3 contains 13 residues. The CDR3 spells CSASPGGADTQYF. The CDR3 nucleotides are TGCAGTGCTAGTCCGGGGGGGGCAGATACGCAGTATTTT.

The chain combines TRBV7-9 with TRBJ1-5, with unresolved D. The CDR3 covers 13 residues. Trimming removed 6 bases from V and 2 bases from J, with 8 bases in between. CDR1 SEHNR and CDR2 FQNEAQ come from the germline V gene (reference sequence). CDR3 sequence reads: CASSAGGNQPQHF. CDR3 DNA sequence: TGTGCCAGCAGTGCGGGTGGCAATCAGCCCCAGCATTTT.

The V and J genes are TRBV5-6 and TRBJ1-5, with 7 bases identical to TRBD1. Germline V gene lookup returns CDR1 SGHDT and CDR2 YYEEEE. This CDR3 spans 15 amino acids. V dropped 4 bases and J dropped 6; count of bases not matched to a gene: 10. The CDR3 DNA reads TGTGCCAGCAGCGGTACAGGGGCAGGGGGTCAGCCCCAGCATTTT. Translating gives CASSGTGAGGQPQHF.

The CDR3 loop reads CASSLAMSPAFF. The CDR3 DNA reads TGTGCCAGCAGTTTAGCTATGTCCCCAGCTTTCTTT. This rearrangement joins TRBV12-3 or TRBV12-4 to TRBJ1-1; the D is unclear. The length of the CDR3 is 12 residues. Trimming stripped 0 bases from V and 10 bases from J, with 9 bases between.

The chain links TRBV5-1 to TRBJ2-7; 9 nucleotides align to TRBD1. This CDR3 spans 18 amino acids. The V gene's germline CDR1 is SGHRS and CDR2 YFSETQ. V shed 0 bases, J shed 0 bases, and the junction held 10 bases outside the gene matches. CDR3 protein: CASSLAWTGEPGSYEQYF. CDR3 coding DNA: TGCGCCAGCAGCTTGGCATGGACAGGGGAACCTGGCTCCTACGAGCAGTACTTC.

This chain links TRBV6-4 with TRBJ2-1; D may be TRBD2 (6 bases). Germline V lookup: CDR1 MRHNA, CDR2 SNTAGT. V dropped 3 bases and J dropped 6 bases, with 15 bases sitting between them. The CDR3 extends over 15 amino acids. The CDR3: CASSEGRGLFNEQFF. CDR3 DNA sequence: TGTGCCAGCAGTGAGGGGCGGGGCCTTTTCAATGAGCAGTTCTTC.

The CDR3 reads CASSPLGQGGRAFF. DNA for the CDR3: TGTGCCAGCTCACCCCTGGGTCAAGGGGGCAGAGCTTTCTTT. The chain recombines TRBV18 with TRBJ1-1, with 7 bases matching TRBD1. CDR3 length equals 14 residues. From germline, CDR1 is KGHSH and CDR2 LQKENI. V was pared by 3 bases and J by 10 bases, with 11 bases of the junction left unmatched.